This T cell receptor beta chain was identified in a study of blood T cell repertoires in COVID-19. At the level of the study: The origin of the acute and convalescent COVID-19 samples was the United States, Italy and Spain. The analysed material was cDNA or gDNA that came from T cells, B-cell-depleted T cells, or PBMCs.

The CDR3 runs 15 residues. Germline V gene lookup returns CDR1 SEHNR and CDR2 FQNEAQ (reference sequence). Trimming at V came to 2 bases and at J to 4 bases, leaving 6 bases not matched to a gene. Per the original methods: Estimates of nucleated cell counts were drawn from the amplification of reference gene primers. Libraries were prepared by immunoSEQ multiplex PCR; TCRdb keeps only in-frame clonotypes and omits some of them. The D gene and trimming were derived from the DNA, and the V and J assignments and clone size from that table. The table includes around 30,000 clones, 70% to 80% detected once.

The sample taken for sequencing was peripheral blood. The gene calls are TRBV7-9 and TRBJ2-3; 7 nucleotides line up with TRBD2. The origin of this receptor is a woman in her 70s with acute or convalescent COVID-19. The CDR3 spells CASSLPSGTADTQYF. For the CDR3, the DNA is TGTGCCAGCAGCTTACCGAGCGGGACCGCAGATACGCAGTATTTT. The variable domain in full, completed from reference TRBV7-9 and TRBJ2-3, reads DTGVSQNPRHKITKRGQNVTFRCDPISEHNRLYWYRQTLGQGPEFLTYFQNEAQLEKSRLLSDRFSAERPKGSFSTLEIQRTEQGDSAMYLCASSLPSGTADTQYFGPGTRLTVL.